This T cell receptor (beta chain) was identified during a study of blood T cell repertoires in COVID-19 (dated by TCRdb to about 2020). Background on the whole study: Collaborator samples came from the United States, Italy and Spain and covered acute and convalescent phases of COVID-19. The prospective study material was composed of cDNA or gDNA derived from T cells, B-cell-depleted T cells, or PBMCs. Sample metadata almost always included a de-identified subject ID, COVID-19 status, age in years and sex. Subjects who had been exposed to COVID-19, were actively infected with it, or had recovered from it provided the deeply sampled blood TCRbeta repertoires that made up the dataset. Samples were obtained from the ongoing ImmuneRACE study (first 160 participants) and from over 1,000 subjects provided by 6 global collaborators. Where available, HLA class I and class II types were taken from metadata supplied by the sample provider and were not determined by assay-based typing. The repertoires were released in a freely available public database meant as a resource for research on the immune response to SARS-CoV-2.

As to this clone: The target of this receptor is not known. No base qualities exist here, and no much larger clone lies one base off it.

The immunoSEQ Assay, a bias-controlled multiplex PCR, was used to amplify TCRbeta CDR3 regions from genomic DNA. Per the authors' processing: Within the assay, amplification of reference gene primers was used to estimate how many nucleated cells each sample contained. Sequence reads were collapsed and filtered to measure the absolute abundance of every unique TCRbeta CDR3 rearrangement. For each sample, productive Simpson clonality was calculated as the square root of Simpson's diversity index across productive rearrangements. TCRdb obtained this table from immuneACCESS and retained in-frame rearrangements with V and J assigned. These tables miss some clones; where compared with another copy, unresolved V genes account for less than half of the shortfall, and the remainder is unexplained. That table supplies the V and J calls and clone size; D and trimming were determined from the DNA. This sample gives roughly 92,000 clones in total; 90% of them show up just once. The ten top clones hold approximately 5.1% of the sample.

Taken from the germline V gene, the CDR1 and CDR2 loops are MNHEY and SVGAGI. Including the terminal cysteine and phenylalanine, the CDR3 comprises 14 residues. Only the CDR3 DNA is retained, 42 bases long and in frame from the first base. The V end gives up 7 bases and the J end 4 bases, leaving 8 bases in the junction not matched to a gene. Collaborating institutions collected whole blood in K2EDTA tubes following their own protocols. For TCRbeta analysis, collaborators shipped samples in one of three forms: frozen whole blood, isolated PBMCs, or DNA extracted from either of those sample types. Study-wide conclusions, independent of this receptor: How much clinical and demographic metadata was included differed by source and by participant, and the metadata was provided uncurated.

Sequenced sample: peripheral blood. This receptor was identified in a man aged 50-60 years with acute or convalescent COVID-19. The chain links TRBV6-5 with TRBJ1-1, with 8 junctional bases fitting TRBD1. The nucleotide sequence reads TGTGCCAGCACTCAGAACAGGGGGGTCACTGAAGCTTTCTTT. This sequence encodes CASTQNRGVTEAFF.